The clone carrying this T cell receptor (beta chain) was counted only a few times. Its cognate antigen is unknown. Combining a sample-barcoded 5' primer with a J-beta primer mix, a second PCR ran for roughly 7 to 11 cycles. From the 5' RACE reads, TCRdb called clonotypes with MiXCR, one entry per CDR3 protein. Among 650,000 to 800,000 distinct CDR3 sequences listed, around 45% were seen once. These data are taken from a study of blood T cells in healthy people across ages. Study outcomes and limitations: What prevented conclusive comparison of naive and antigen-experienced cells was that PBMCs were unsorted.

V lost 5 bases, J lost 9 bases, and 11 bases lay in between. The CDR3 covers 12 residues. The sample consisted of blood. The TCR was taken from a man aged 55 to 70 in good health. The gene calls are TRBV12-3 or TRBV12-4 and TRBJ2-1, with D perhaps matching TRBD2 (5 bases). The DNA of the CDR3 is TGTGCCAGCAGTCCCACTAGGAGTGAGCAGTTCTTC. The encoded protein is CASSPTRSEQFF.